Shown below are 32 T cell receptor beta chains from a single sample sequenced in a study of T cells after posttransplantation cyclophosphamide. TCRdb keeps only in-frame clones here, not all; method: immunoSEQ multiplex PCR. This sample carries around 66,000 clones, 80% to 95% of them seen once, and the ten largest clones take approximately 2.7%. Sequences were obtained from PBMCs. The receptors were gathered from a woman under 40 in good health and a related stem cell transplant donor.

The chain uses TRBV19 and TRBJ1-2; unclear D gene. In germline, CDR1 is LNHDA, CDR2 SQIVND (reference sequence). Trimming stripped 3 bases from V and 14 bases from J, with 13 bases between. The CDR3 covers 11 residues. This CDR3 reads CASSMGGVETF. The CDR3 DNA sequence: TGTGCCAGTAGTATGGGCGGGGTGGAAACCTTC.

V is TRBV29-1 and J is TRBJ1-1; 10 bases align to TRBD1. This CDR3 has 13 amino acids. Germline CDR1 and CDR2: SQVTM and ANQGSEA. V shed 5 bases, J shed 4 bases, and the junction held 4 bases outside the gene matches. CDR3 DNA sequence: TGCAGCGTTCCCAGACAGGGGGCCACTGAAGCTTTCTTT. It specifies CSVPRQGATEAFF. Full variable domain (remainder filled in from reference TRBV29-1 and TRBJ1-1): SAVISQKPSRDICQRGTSLTIQCQVDSQVTMMFWYRQQPGQSLTLIATANQGSEATYESGFVIDKFPISRPNLTFSTLTVSNMSPEDSSIYLCSVPRQGATEAFFGQGTRLTVV.

This sequence joins TRBV7-9 and TRBJ1-6; 9 bases align to TRBD1. This CDR3 spans 16 amino acids. V was clipped by 5 bases and J by 6 bases; unmatched bases: 8. CDR1 and CDR2 (germline): SEHNR, FQNEAQ (reference sequence). CDR3 DNA sequence: TGTGCCAGCAGCGCCGCGGGACAGGGAATTAATTCACCCCTCCACTTT. Translation: CASSAAGQGINSPLHF.

The V gene is TRBV11-2, the J gene TRBJ2-7; D may match TRBD1 or TRBD2 (5 bases each). Trimming took 5 bases from V and 5 from J, leaving 19 bases between them. The CDR3 extends over 15 amino acids. Germline loops: CDR1 SGHAT, CDR2 FQNNGV. As DNA, the CDR3 is TGTGCCAGCAGCCCGGAGGAGCTGGGGGAGAACGAGCAGTACTTC. Translated: CASSPEELGENEQYF. Full variable domain (rest looked up from reference TRBV11-2 and TRBJ2-7): EAGVAQSPRYKIIEKRQSVAFWCNPISGHATLYWYQQILGQGPKLLIQFQNNGVVDDSQLPKDRFSAERLKGVDSTLKIQPAKLEDSAVYLCASSPEELGENEQYFGPGTRLTVT.

The gene calls are TRBV7-2 and TRBJ2-3, with D perhaps matching TRBD1 or TRBD2 (5 bases each). The V and J ends lost 1 base and 1 base respectively, with 9 bases between them. The CDR3 runs 15 residues. CDR1 is SGHTA and CDR2 is FQGNSA in the germline V gene. The CDR3 DNA reads as TGTGCCAGCAGCTTAGTCCAGGGACGCACAGATACGCAGTATTTT. This encodes CASSLVQGRTDTQYF. Variable domain in full (rest from reference TRBV7-2 and TRBJ2-3): GAGVSQSPSNKVTEKGKDVELRCDPISGHTALYWYRQSLGQGLEFLIYFQGNSAPDKSGLPSDRFSAERTGGSVSTLTIQRTQQEDSAVYLCASSLVQGRTDTQYFGPGTRLTVL.

J is TRBJ2-5 and V is TRBV5-1, with D unresolved. Trimming stripped 2 bases from V and 3 bases from J, with 5 bases between. CDR3 length: 12 residues. Germline V gene sequence: CDR1 SGHRS, CDR2 YFSETQ. CDR3 loop: CASSFNKETQYF. The CDR3, as DNA: TGCGCCAGCAGCTTCAATAAAGAGACCCAGTACTTC.

The chain joins TRBV18 to TRBJ1-2, with D perhaps matching TRBD1 (6 bases). The germline gives CDR1 KGHSH, CDR2 LQKENI. The V end lost 2 bases, the J end lost 3 bases, and 13 bases lay between the germline ends. The CDR3 totals 15 residues. CDR3 DNA: TGTGCCAGCTCACCAGAAAACAGGGCGGACTATGGCTACACCTTC. Translation: CASSPENRADYGYTF.

The chain employs TRBV4-3 and TRBJ1-3, with D unresolved. Germline V CDR1 and CDR2: LGHNA, YSLEER. This CDR3 has 15 amino acids. V dropped 5 bases and J dropped 4 bases, with 15 bases sitting between them. CDR3 coding DNA: TGCGCCAGCAGCGTGGACGTCGAACTAGGAAACACCATATATTTT. It is translated as CASSVDVELGNTIYF.

The table lists this clone with a count of one. The genes are TRBV7-2 and TRBJ1-1; no firm D call. CDR1 and CDR2 from the germline V gene are SGHTA and FQGNSA. Trimming cost V 4 bases and J 5 bases, with 11 bases left between them. The CDR3 has 13 residues. CDR3 sequence reads: CASSSWTGTEAFF. CDR3 nucleotides: TGTGCCAGCAGCTCTTGGACTGGTACTGAAGCTTTCTTT.

The chain uses TRBV4-1 and TRBJ1-1; weak D call: TRBD1 (5 bases). Trimming took 2 bases from V and 8 from J, leaving 18 bases between them. In germline, CDR1 is MGHRA, CDR2 YSYEKL. The CDR3 extends over 15 amino acids. CDR3 sequence: CASSQPGRRNGEAFF. The CDR3 nucleotides are TGCGCCAGCAGCCAACCGGGGCGAAGGAACGGGGAAGCTTTCTTT.

CDR3 DNA: TGTGCCAGCAGCGTAGGCCATAACACCGGGGAGCTGTTTTTT. It encodes CASSVGHNTGELFF. The rearrangement links TRBV9 to TRBJ2-2; D is uncertain. The CDR3 runs to 14 residues. The V gene's germline CDR1 is SGDLS and CDR2 YYNGEE. V was shortened by 0 bases and J by 2 bases, with 5 bases between the two germline ends.

The V and J genes are TRBV6-4 and TRBJ1-6, with D unresolved. V gave up 5 bases and J gave up 0 bases, with 8 bases separating them. The CDR3 length is 15 residues. The V gene's germline CDR1 is MRHNA and CDR2 SNTAGT. The CDR3 is CASSLESSYNSPLHF. In DNA, the CDR3 is TGTGCCAGCAGTTTGGAGAGCTCCTATAATTCACCCCTCCACTTT.

The gene calls are TRBV18 and TRBJ1-3, with D uncertain. Germline V gene lookup returns CDR1 KGHSH and CDR2 LQKENI. The CDR3 spans 15 residues. V lost 2 bases and J lost 2, with 10 bases in between. DNA of the CDR3: TGTGCCAGCTCACCAAGGACGGAACCTGGAAACACCATATATTTT. Its translation is CASSPRTEPGNTIYF.

The genes are TRBV6-5 and TRBJ2-1; TRBD1 agrees at 7 bases. In germline, CDR1 is MNHEY, CDR2 SVGAGI. The V segment lost 4 bases and the J segment 4 bases; nucleotides outside the gene matches: 7. The CDR3 is 15 residues long. The CDR3 is CASSSPGQIYNEQFF. For the CDR3, the DNA is TGTGCCAGCAGTTCACCGGGACAGATATACAATGAGCAGTTCTTC.

The V call is TRBV7-9, the J call TRBJ1-1; possible D gene TRBD1, 5 bases. Germline assignment: CDR1 SEHNR and CDR2 FQNEAQ (reference sequence). The V gene lost 5 bases and the J gene lost 1 base, with 8 bases spanning the gap. The CDR3 sequence is 13 residues long. In DNA, the CDR3 is TGTGCCAGCAGCCGGGGGAAGAACACTGAAGCTTTCTTT. Translated: CASSRGKNTEAFF.

The chain links TRBV5-4 to TRBJ1-1; the D is unclear. Trimming took off 0 bases at V and 0 bases at J, with 12 bases between the two ends. The CDR3 totals 16 residues. Germline CDR1 SGHNT, CDR2 YYREEE (reference sequence). CDR3 residues: CASSLGGWGMNTEAFF. The CDR3 DNA follows: TGTGCCAGCAGCTTGGGTGGCTGGGGAATGAACACTGAAGCTTTCTTT. The complete variable domain, with remaining parts taken from reference TRBV5-4 and TRBJ1-1, reads ETGVTQSPTHLIKTRGQQVTLRCSSQSGHNTVSWYQQALGQGPQFIFQYYREEENGRGNFPPRFSGLQFPNYSSELNVNALELDDSALYLCASSLGGWGMNTEAFFGQGTRLTVV.

The rearrangement uses TRBV7-2 and TRBJ2-3; either TRBD1 or TRBD2 may supply D (5 bases each). The germline V gene has CDR1 SGHTA and CDR2 FQGNSA. This CDR3 has 14 residues. Trimming left V 3 bases short and J 0 bases short, with 7 bases between. CDR3 DNA: TGTGCCAGCAGCTTTTGGGGGAGCACAGATACGCAGTATTTT. Translated: CASSFWGSTDTQYF.

This clone was picked up one time. This chain links TRBV5-4 with TRBJ1-1, with 7 bases fitting TRBD1. The CDR3 contains 15 residues. Germline V gene sequence: CDR1 SGHNT, CDR2 YYREEE (reference sequence). V dropped 3 bases and J dropped 4; count of bases not matched to a gene: 9. The CDR3 is CASSSQPTGRTEAFF. CDR3 nucleotides: TGTGCCAGCAGCTCCCAACCGACAGGGCGCACTGAAGCTTTCTTT.

The chain joins TRBV10-2 to TRBJ1-1, with unresolved D. Trimming removed 2 bases from V and 5 bases from J, with 6 bases in between. The germline V gene encodes CDR1 WSHSY and CDR2 SAAADI. The CDR3 is 12 residues long. The CDR3 reads CASSERPTEAFF. For the CDR3, the DNA is TGCGCCAGCAGTGAGAGGCCTACTGAAGCTTTCTTT.

V is TRBV7-8 and J is TRBJ2-3, with a tentative D call TRBD2 (7 bases). The V end lost 1 base, the J end lost 7 bases, and 15 bases lay between the germline ends. Per germline, CDR1 SGHVS and CDR2 FQNEAQ. CDR3 length equals 15 residues. The CDR3 is CASSLVGGPGYTQYF. CDR3 coding DNA: TGTGCCAGCAGCTTAGTCGGGGGGCCTGGATATACGCAGTATTTT. The full variable domain, rest sourced from reference TRBV7-8 and TRBJ2-3, is GAGVSQSPRYKVAKRGQDVALRCDPISGHVSLFWYQQALGQGPEFLTYFQNEAQLDKSGLPSDRFFAERPEGSVSTLKIQRTQQEDSAVYLCASSLVGGPGYTQYFGPGTRLTVL.

The chain recombines TRBV4-3 with TRBJ1-1; D gene ambiguous. Germline V CDR1 and CDR2: LGHNA, YSLEER. This CDR3 is 15 amino acids long. Trimming cost V 1 base and J 0 bases, with 9 bases left between them. The CDR3 loop reads CASSQGVGMNTEAFF. As DNA, the CDR3 is TGCGCCAGCAGCCAAGGGGTAGGCATGAACACTGAAGCTTTCTTT.

This chain joins TRBV30 and TRBJ2-3; a possible D gene is TRBD2 (6 bases). V shed 2 bases and J shed 2 bases, with 14 bases lying between them. CDR3 length: 15 amino acids. CDR1 and CDR2 (germline): GTSNPN, SVGIG (reference sequence). In DNA, the CDR3 is TGTGCCTGGAGTCCCCCGGGGACTTTCACAGATACGCAGTATTTT. Amino acids: CAWSPPGTFTDTQYF.

This chain uses TRBV5-1 with TRBJ2-2; D perhaps matches TRBD2 (6 bases). The CDR3 runs to 13 residues. CDR1 is SGHRS, CDR2 YFSETQ, per germline. V lost 4 bases and J 6 bases, leaving 10 bases between the germline ends. The DNA for the CDR3 is TGCGCCAGCAGCCTCGGGACTCCCGGGGAGCTGTTTTTT. Translated, it gives CASSLGTPGELFF.

The chain has TRBV7-3 and TRBJ2-3, with a tentative D call TRBD2 (6 bases). The CDR3 runs to 14 residues. The germline CDR1 and CDR2 sequences are SGHTA and FQGTGA. Trimming cost V 5 bases and J 2 bases, with 11 bases left between them. The CDR3 DNA reads TGTGCCAGCAGCATTTCGGGGGACACAGATACGCAGTATTTT. Translated: CASSISGDTDTQYF.

V gene TRBV2 combines with J gene TRBJ1-1; D is uncertain. The CDR3 sequence is 13 residues long. Germline-derived CDR1 and CDR2 are SNHLY and FYNNEI. The V end lost 5 bases, the J end lost 2 bases, and 9 bases lay between the germline ends. The CDR3: CASSRAENTEAFF. The DNA of the CDR3 is TGTGCCAGCAGTCGGGCGGAAAACACTGAAGCTTTCTTT.

The chain employs TRBV15 and TRBJ2-1; no clear D gene. The CDR3 sequence is 12 residues long. The V end lost 1 base, the J end lost 16 bases, and 14 bases lay between the germline ends. Germline CDR1 LNHNV, CDR2 YYDKDF (reference sequence). CDR3 DNA sequence: TGTGCCACCAGCAGAGCTCCTGATGTCCCATTCTTC. Translation gives CATSRAPDVPFF.

V and J are TRBV11-1 and TRBJ2-1; 14 positions agree with TRBD2. Losses at the gene ends were 7 bases for V and 6 bases for J; bases not matched to a gene: 5. The CDR3 is made up of 15 amino acids. Germline CDR1 reads SGHAT; CDR2 reads FQDESV (reference sequence). The CDR3 loop is CASNLGLAGVNEQFF. The CDR3 DNA sequence: TGTGCCAGCAACCTGGGACTAGCGGGAGTCAATGAGCAGTTCTTC.

The rearrangement joins TRBV29-1 to TRBJ1-2; D is ambiguous. The CDR3 runs 10 residues. Trimming removed 3 bases from V and 6 bases from J, with 5 bases in between. Germline loops: CDR1 SQVTM, CDR2 ANQGSEA. The DNA for the CDR3 is TGCAGCGTTGATGTGGATGGCTACACCTTC. It codes for CSVDVDGYTF.

The rearrangement joins TRBV27 to TRBJ1-2, with D maybe TRBD1 (6 bases). Germline V lookup: CDR1 MNHEY, CDR2 SMNVEV (reference sequence). V was shortened by 2 bases and J by 4 bases, with 14 bases between the two germline ends. This CDR3 has 15 amino acids. The CDR3 protein is CASSLRSQGSYGYTF. The CDR3 bases are TGTGCCAGCAGTTTACGATCACAGGGATCCTATGGCTACACCTTC.

The V call is TRBV7-2, the J call TRBJ1-2, with a possible D match to TRBD1 (6 bases). V was pared by 7 bases and J by 4 bases, with 19 bases between. In germline, CDR1 is SGHTA, CDR2 FQGNSA. The CDR3 spans 15 residues. The chain's CDR3 is CASTLLSGQSYGYTF. The CDR3 DNA reads TGTGCCAGCACCCTATTATCAGGACAGTCCTATGGCTACACCTTC.

This clone was found once. This rearrangement joins TRBV15 to TRBJ1-1, with D possibly matching TRBD1 (6 bases). This CDR3 has 17 residues. Trimming removed 3 bases at V and 6 bases at J, with 23 bases between. The germline CDR1 and CDR2 sequences are LNHNV and YYDKDF (reference sequence). DNA for the CDR3: TGTGCCACCAGCAGTCCTTCTAGGGGGGCGTGGAGGGCTGAAGCTTTCTTT. This translates into CATSSPSRGAWRAEAFF.

The rearrangement joins TRBV29-1 to TRBJ1-1; 9 bases are a match to TRBD1. Germline V CDR1 and CDR2: SQVTM, ANQGSEA. Losses at the gene ends were 7 bases for V and 3 bases for J; bases not matched to a gene: 9. CDR3 length equals 14 residues. CDR3 sequence reads: CSASYRGRDTEAFF. The CDR3 region has the DNA TGCAGCGCCTCTTACAGGGGGCGGGACACTGAAGCTTTCTTT.